The clone carrying this T cell receptor (beta chain) is medium-sized by share. Its antigen is not known. In the same sample, other DNA sequences code for this CDR3. All donors were Caucasian adults living in Nashville, Tennessee. Loaded into unsorted PBMC replicate PCRs was approximately 320 ng DNA, 30,000 to 35,000 T cell genomes. Per the authors' pipeline: Filtering was not the same, since immunoSEQ gave junction-only sequences without quality scores. Profiled with immunoSEQ multiplex PCR; TCRdb holds only in-frame clones, not every one. V, J and clone size are those of that table, while D and trimming were read from the DNA. The repertoire holds fewer than 650,000 clones, with roughly four fifths as singletons. The V gene's germline CDR1 is LGHNA and CDR2 YNFKEQ. With 5 bases clipped from V and 5 bases from J, the junction kept 9 bases outside the gene matches. The CDR3 has 16 amino acids. This specimen belongs to a study of shared clonotypes between healthy human individuals. Study results and caveats: Investigators collected only blood, and repertoires in tissues likely differ.

The sequence came from a woman aged 40 to 50 in good health. Some clones in this sample may be carry-over from other donors' samples. The specimen sequenced was PBMCs. The rearrangement uses TRBV4-2 and TRBJ2-3, with 11 bases aligning to TRBD2. The CDR3 is CASSARLAGGGDTQYF. CDR3 nucleotide sequence: TGTGCCAGCAGCGCCCGTCTAGCGGGAGGAGGAGATACGCAGTATTTT.